This T cell receptor (beta chain) emerged from a study of blood T cell repertoires in COVID-19. Study details: The United States, Italy and Spain were the sources of the acute and convalescent COVID-19 samples. In each case, the material was cDNA or gDNA derived from T cells, B-cell-depleted T cells, or PBMCs.

Here immunoSEQ multiplex PCR was the method, and the copy in TCRdb shows in-frame clones only, minus some. The data contain just over 90,000 clones, 70% to 90% of them singletons. J was trimmed by 1 base and V by 0 bases; bases with no gene match: 9. Germline V lookup: CDR1 SGHDT, CDR2 YYEEEE. The CDR3 has 18 amino acids. The V gene is TRBV5-6, the J gene TRBJ1-5, with 8 bases matching TRBD1. The sequenced sample consisted of peripheral blood. This sequence was found in a woman at least 80 years old with acute or convalescent COVID-19. CDR3 bases: TGTGCCAGCAGCTTGGGCAGGGGGCCATCTTTAAGCAATCAGCCCCAGCATTTT. This translates into CASSLGRGPSLSNQPQHF.